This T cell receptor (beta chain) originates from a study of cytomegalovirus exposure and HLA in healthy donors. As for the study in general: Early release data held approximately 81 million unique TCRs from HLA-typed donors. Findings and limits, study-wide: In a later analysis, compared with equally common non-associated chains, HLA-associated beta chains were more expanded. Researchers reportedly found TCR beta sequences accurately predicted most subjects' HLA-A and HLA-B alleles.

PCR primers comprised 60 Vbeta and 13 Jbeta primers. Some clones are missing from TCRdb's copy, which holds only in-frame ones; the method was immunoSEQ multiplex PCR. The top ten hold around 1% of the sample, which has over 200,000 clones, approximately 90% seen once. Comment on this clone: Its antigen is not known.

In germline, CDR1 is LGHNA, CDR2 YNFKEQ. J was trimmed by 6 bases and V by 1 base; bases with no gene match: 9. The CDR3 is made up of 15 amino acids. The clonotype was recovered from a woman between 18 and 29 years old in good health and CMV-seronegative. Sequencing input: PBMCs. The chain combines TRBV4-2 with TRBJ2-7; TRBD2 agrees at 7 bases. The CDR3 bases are TGTGCCAGCAGCCAAGGGGCCAGCGGGACCTCCGAGCAGTACTTC. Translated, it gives CASSQGASGTSEQYF.